The subject of this entry is one T cell receptor (beta chain). Profiling relied on immunoSEQ multiplex PCR, and the TCRdb table lists in-frame clones only, not all of them. The sample lists fewer than 350,000 clones; about nine tenths were seen once. This record comes from a study of blood T cell repertoires in COVID-19. The germline gives CDR1 SGDLS, CDR2 YYNGEE. Trimming removed 0 bases at V and 0 bases at J, with 10 bases between. This CDR3 contains 16 residues. J is TRBJ1-3 and V is TRBV9; unclear D gene. The sequenced material came from peripheral blood. The receptor was derived from a woman aged 25 to 39 with COVID-19, enrolled during active disease. The CDR3 region has the DNA TGTGCCAGCAGCGTAGGGGCTCCTAACTCTGGAAACACCATATATTTT. Its protein product is CASSVGAPNSGNTIYF.